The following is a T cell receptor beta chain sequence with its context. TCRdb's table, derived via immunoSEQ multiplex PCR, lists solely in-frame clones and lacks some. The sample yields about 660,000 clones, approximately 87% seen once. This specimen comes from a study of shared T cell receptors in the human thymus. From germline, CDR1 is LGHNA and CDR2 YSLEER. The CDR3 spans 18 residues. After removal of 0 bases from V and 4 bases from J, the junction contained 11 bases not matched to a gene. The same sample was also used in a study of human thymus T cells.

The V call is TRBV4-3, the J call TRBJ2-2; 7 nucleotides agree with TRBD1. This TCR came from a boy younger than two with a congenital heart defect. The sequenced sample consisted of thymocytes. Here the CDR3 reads CASSQDSQDRRGTGELFF. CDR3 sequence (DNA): TGCGCCAGCAGCCAAGACTCTCAGGACAGGAGAGGCACCGGGGAGCTGTTTTTT.